The sequence of this T cell receptor (beta chain) was determined in a study of naive and memory T cell subsets. Ligated cDNA underwent four rounds of PCR with nested alpha and beta constant region primers and SP2. TCRdb processed the UMI-ligation and nested PCR reads anew with MiXCR; each CDR3 protein has one entry. Of 25,000 to 35,000 distinct CDR3 sequences listed, 5.5% to 7.5% were seen once; the top ten hold roughly 3.2%. This clonotype was observed a few times. Per germline, CDR1 SNHLY and CDR2 FYNNEI. The V end was cut by 6 bases, the J end by 0 bases, with 14 bases between. CDR3 size: 15 residues. Specified treatment: skin biopsy from PPD injection site in Mantoux-positive individual. A UMI-containing oligonucleotide was joined by 3' ligation to the TCR cDNA template.

The sample was skin, taken from a tuberculin skin test site. The chain couples TRBV2 to TRBJ1-1; D might be TRBD1 (5 bases). The sequence was obtained from an adult in good health. The CDR3 sequence: CASRDPTALNTEAFF. The CDR3 nucleotides read TGTGCCAGCAGGGACCCGACAGCCCTGAACACTGAAGCTTTCTTT.